The subject of this entry is one TCR beta chain. Its matching antigen is unknown. The data originate from a study of T cell repertoires in cytomegalovirus infection. Study context: HLA-C-restricted CMV epitopes, recently identified, and well-studied HLA-B-restricted ones were used by the study. General observations from the study: Ex vivo responses were dominated by HLA-C-restricted CMV-specific TCR beta clonotypes.

A single record per CDR3 protein comes from TCRdb applying MiXCR to the reads. The sample holds some 800,000 distinct CDR3 sequences, approximately 30% seen once. Unmatched junction bases numbered 10, after V lost 4 bases and J lost 5 bases. The CDR3 runs 15 residues. CDR1 and CDR2 (germline): DFQATT, SNEGSKA (reference sequence). The source of this sequence is a human donor in good health (CMV status not recorded). Some clones in this sample may be carry-over from other donors' samples. The V gene is TRBV20-1, the J gene TRBJ1-2; 10 bases align to TRBD1. Sequenced here: cultured CD8+ T cells from PBMCs, sampled from culture after CMV antigen stimulation. As DNA, the CDR3 is TGCAGTGCTATCCGCCGGGACAGGGGTTTTTATGGCTACACCTTC. As protein: CSAIRRDRGFYGYTF.